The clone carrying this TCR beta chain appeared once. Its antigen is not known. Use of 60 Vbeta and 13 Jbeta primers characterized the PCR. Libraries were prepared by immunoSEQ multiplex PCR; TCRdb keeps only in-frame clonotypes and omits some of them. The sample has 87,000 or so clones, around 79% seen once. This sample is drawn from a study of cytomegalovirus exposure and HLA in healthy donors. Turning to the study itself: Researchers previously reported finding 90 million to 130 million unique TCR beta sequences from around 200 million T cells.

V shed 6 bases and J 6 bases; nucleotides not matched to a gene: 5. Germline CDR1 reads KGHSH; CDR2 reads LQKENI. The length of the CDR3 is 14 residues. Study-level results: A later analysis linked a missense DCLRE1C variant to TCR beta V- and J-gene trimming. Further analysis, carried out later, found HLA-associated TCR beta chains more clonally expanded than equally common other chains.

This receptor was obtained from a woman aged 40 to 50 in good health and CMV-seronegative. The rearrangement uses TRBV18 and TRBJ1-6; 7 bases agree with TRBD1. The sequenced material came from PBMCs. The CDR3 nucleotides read TGTGCCAGCTCCCGGGACAGATCTAATTCACCCCTCCACTTT. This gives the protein CASSRDRSNSPLHF.